A selection of T cell receptor beta chains follows, all from one sample in a study of blood T cells in healthy people across ages. Via MiXCR, TCRdb re-called the 5' RACE reads, giving one row per CDR3 protein. The sample has some 940,000 distinct CDR3 sequences, around 29% seen once; the top ten hold about 10%. A further study also used this sample, focusing on T cells of mothers and their children.

The specimen sequenced was blood. These receptors were obtained from a woman aged 40 to 50 in good health. The CDR3 runs from the conserved cysteine through the conserved F or W. The order of the fields is J gene, D gene, V gene, clone size, CDR3 protein, CDR3 DNA. The D gene is left open where the match is weak. Clone size is not always given. Where it is, it says once, few, many or a class for expanded clones.

>TRBJ2-7|-|TRBV4-1|-
CASSQVLDYYGQYF
TGCGCCAGCAGCCAAGTTTTAGACTACTACGGGCAGTACTTC
>TRBJ1-1|TRBD1|TRBV5-1|few
CASSSRTGRDTEAFF
TGCGCCAGCAGCTCACGGACAGGGAGGGACACTGAAGCTTTCTTT
>TRBJ1-2|-|TRBV15|-
CATSRVGGMDYGYTF
TGTGCCACCAGCAGAGTTGGGGGCATGGACTATGGCTACACCTTC
>TRBJ2-3|-|TRBV12-3/TRBV12-4|-
CASSDLADTQYF
TGTGCCAGCAGCGACCTTGCCGATACGCAGTATTTT
>TRBJ2-1|-|TRBV7-2|-
CASRLARGVGNEQFF
TGTGCCAGCAGACTCGCTAGGGGAGTGGGCAATGAGCAGTTCTTC
>TRBJ2-1|TRBD2|TRBV7-2|many
CASSPSLAGSYNEQFF
TGTGCCAGCAGCCCCTCACTAGCGGGCTCCTACAATGAGCAGTTCTTC
>TRBJ1-4|-|TRBV28|-
CASRTAGGLTNEKRFF
TGTGCCAGCAGGACGGCCGGGGGGCTGACTAATGAAAAACGGTTTTTT
>TRBJ2-1|TRBD1|TRBV4-2|-
CASTSTGGYNEQFF
TGTGCCAGCACCTCGACAGGGGGCTACAATGAGCAGTTCTTC
>TRBJ2-1|TRBD2|TRBV4-2|-
CASSPGLAGGVEQFF
TGTGCCAGCAGCCCTGGACTAGCGGGGGGTGTTGAGCAGTTCTTC
>TRBJ2-5|TRBD2|TRBV9|many
CASSVGTSVTETQYF
TGTGCCAGCAGCGTGGGGACTAGCGTCACGGAGACCCAGTACTTC
>TRBJ2-5|-|TRBV5-1|many
CASRVEPTRETQYF
TGCGCCAGCAGAGTAGAACCGACGAGGGAGACCCAGTACTTC
>TRBJ2-7|-|TRBV12-3/TRBV12-4|-
CTSSTGGSYEQYF
TGTACCAGCAGTACAGGTGGATCCTACGAGCAGTACTTC
>TRBJ1-1|TRBD1|TRBV7-8|-
CASSFLGQGREAFF
TGTGCCAGCAGCTTCCTGGGACAGGGGCGGGAAGCTTTCTTT
>TRBJ2-1|-|TRBV6-6|-
CASNGVGGFNNEQFF
TGTGCCAGCAACGGTGTGGGGGGCTTCAACAATGAGCAGTTCTTC
>TRBJ2-3|TRBD2|TRBV27|many
CASSLGGGAIRTDTQYF
TGTGCCAGCAGTTTGGGCGGGGGGGCGATTCGCACAGATACGCAGTATTTT
>TRBJ2-3|-|TRBV10-3|many
CAISERLVRLNTDTQYF
TGTGCCATCAGTGAGCGACTGGTGAGATTAAACACAGATACGCAGTATTTT
>TRBJ1-5|-|TRBV5-6|-
CASSLFSGAGNQPQHF
TGTGCCAGCAGCTTGTTTTCCGGGGCGGGTAATCAGCCCCAGCATTTT
>TRBJ1-2|TRBD1|TRBV27|many
CASSFRGNYGYTF
TGTGCCAGCAGTTTCAGGGGGAACTATGGCTACACCTTC
>TRBJ2-2|-|TRBV7-2|few
CASSFPGTQYTGELFF
TGTGCCAGCAGCTTCCCCGGGACGCAGTACACCGGGGAGCTGTTTTTT
>TRBJ1-3|-|TRBV29-1|-
CSVEIGISGNTIYF
TGCAGCGTCGAGATTGGGATCTCTGGAAACACCATATATTTT
>TRBJ1-2|-|TRBV3-1|few
CASSQAQGYYGYTF
TGTGCCAGCAGCCAAGCACAGGGTTACTATGGCTACACCTTC
>TRBJ1-6|-|TRBV10-3|many
CAISELHSPLHF
TGTGCCATCAGTGAACTTCACTCACCCCTCCACTTT
>TRBJ2-5|TRBD2|TRBV24-1|-
CATSDLPAAGEVETQYF
TGTGCCACCAGTGATCTCCCCGCAGCGGGGGAGGTTGAGACCCAGTACTTC
>TRBJ2-7|-|TRBV28|few
CASSTRTGHYEQYF
TGTGCCAGCAGTACCCGGACGGGACACTACGAGCAGTACTTC
>TRBJ2-7|-|TRBV28|few
CASSSPTGRNEQYF
TGTGCCAGCAGTTCCCCGACAGGCCGGAACGAGCAGTACTTC
>TRBJ1-6|-|TRBV28|-
CASSRHLSQASALHF
TGTGCCAGCAGTCGTCACTTATCACAGGCCTCGGCCCTCCACTTT
>TRBJ2-6|TRBD1|TRBV27|-
CASSPRTGLSSGANVLTF
TGTGCCAGCAGTCCTCGGACAGGGTTAAGCTCTGGGGCCAACGTCCTGACTTTC
>TRBJ2-7|-|TRBV20-1|-
CSARSTAGDEQYF
TGCAGTGCCCGCTCGACGGCCGGGGACGAGCAGTACTTC
>TRBJ1-6|-|TRBV7-2|-
CASSLDSNSYNSPLHF
TGTGCCAGCAGCTTAGACAGCAACTCCTATAATTCACCCCTCCACTTT
>TRBJ2-3|-|TRBV7-2|few
CASSSEGTDTQYF
TGTGCCAGCAGCTCGGAAGGCACAGATACGCAGTATTTT
>TRBJ1-1|-|TRBV29-1|-
CSVEGAAEAFF
TGCAGCGTTGAAGGGGCGGCTGAAGCTTTCTTT
>TRBJ2-1|-|TRBV4-1|-
CASSQGGAANYNEQFF
TGCGCCAGCAGCCAAGGGGGAGCCGCTAACTACAATGAGCAGTTCTTC
>TRBJ2-7|TRBD1|TRBV28|-
CASRSTGGFPYEQYF
TGTGCCAGCAGATCAACAGGGGGCTTTCCCTACGAGCAGTACTTC
>TRBJ2-1|-|TRBV29-1|many
CSVVQASSYNEQFF
TGCAGCGTTGTCCAGGCGAGCTCCTACAATGAGCAGTTCTTC
>TRBJ1-3|-|TRBV6-6|few
CASREGDTNSGNTIYF
TGTGCCAGCAGGGAAGGGGACACCAACTCTGGAAACACCATATATTTT
>TRBJ2-7|TRBD2|TRBV12-3/TRBV12-4|many
CASTPTSGGRSYEQYF
TGTGCCAGCACCCCGACTAGCGGGGGCAGATCCTACGAGCAGTACTTC
>TRBJ2-7|-|TRBV5-6|few
CASSSGWGAYEQYF
TGTGCCAGCAGCTCCGGGTGGGGGGCCTACGAGCAGTACTTC
>TRBJ2-3|-|TRBV24-1|-
CATSERTDTQYF
TGTGCCACCAGTGAACGTACAGATACGCAGTATTTT
>TRBJ2-7|-|TRBV12-3/TRBV12-4|few
CASSPTSRVTYEQYF
TGTGCCAGCAGTCCGACGAGTAGGGTCACCTACGAGCAGTACTTC